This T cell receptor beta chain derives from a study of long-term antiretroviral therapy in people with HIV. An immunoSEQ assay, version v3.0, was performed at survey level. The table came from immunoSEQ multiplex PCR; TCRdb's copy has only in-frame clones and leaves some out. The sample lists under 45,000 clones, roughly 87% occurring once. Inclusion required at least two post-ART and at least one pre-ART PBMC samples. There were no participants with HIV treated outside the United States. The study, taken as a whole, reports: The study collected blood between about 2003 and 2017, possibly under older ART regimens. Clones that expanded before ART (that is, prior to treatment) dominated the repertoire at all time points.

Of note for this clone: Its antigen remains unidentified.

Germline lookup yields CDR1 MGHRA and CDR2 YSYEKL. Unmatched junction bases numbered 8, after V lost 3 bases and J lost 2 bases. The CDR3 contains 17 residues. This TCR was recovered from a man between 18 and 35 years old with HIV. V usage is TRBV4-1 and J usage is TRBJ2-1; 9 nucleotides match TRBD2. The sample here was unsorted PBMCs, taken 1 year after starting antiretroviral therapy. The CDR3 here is CASSQGSGRKPYNEQFF. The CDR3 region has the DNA TGCGCCAGCAGCCAGGGGAGCGGGAGGAAACCCTACAATGAGCAGTTCTTC.